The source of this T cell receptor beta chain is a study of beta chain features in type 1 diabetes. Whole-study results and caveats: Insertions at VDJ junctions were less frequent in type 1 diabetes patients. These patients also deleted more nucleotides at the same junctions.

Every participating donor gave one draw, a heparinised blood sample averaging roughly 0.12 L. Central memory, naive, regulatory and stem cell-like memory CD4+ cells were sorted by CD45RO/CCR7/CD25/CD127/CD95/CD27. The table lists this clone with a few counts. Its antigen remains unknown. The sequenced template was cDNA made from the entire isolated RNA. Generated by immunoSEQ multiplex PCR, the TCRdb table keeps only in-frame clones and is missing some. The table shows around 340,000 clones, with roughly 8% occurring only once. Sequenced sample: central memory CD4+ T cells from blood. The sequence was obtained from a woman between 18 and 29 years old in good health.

The DNA for the CDR3 is TGCAGCGTGGACAGGGGGCAAGCTTTCTTT. Residues: CSVDRGQAFF. The chain links TRBV29-1 to TRBJ1-1; TRBD1 aligns across 11 bases. Germline CDR1 SQVTM, CDR2 ANQGSEA. After removal of 6 bases from V and 9 bases from J, the junction contained 0 bases not matched to a gene. The CDR3 runs to 10 residues.